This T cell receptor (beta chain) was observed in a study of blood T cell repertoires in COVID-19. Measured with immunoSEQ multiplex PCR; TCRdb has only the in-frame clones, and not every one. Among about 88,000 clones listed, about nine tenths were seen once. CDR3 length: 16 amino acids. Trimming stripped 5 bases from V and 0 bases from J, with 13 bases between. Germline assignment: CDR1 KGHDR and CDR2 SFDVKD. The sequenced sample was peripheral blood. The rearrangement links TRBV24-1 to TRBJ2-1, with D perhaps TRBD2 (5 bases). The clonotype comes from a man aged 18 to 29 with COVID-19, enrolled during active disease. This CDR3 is CATSGWTGSSYNEQFF. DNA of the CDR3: TGTGCCACCAGTGGGTGGACGGGGAGCTCCTACAATGAGCAGTTCTTC.